This T cell receptor beta chain was identified during a study of T cell responses to AZD1222 COVID-19 vaccine. Produced via immunoSEQ multiplex PCR; TCRdb's table is partial and in-frame only. The table has about 120,000 clones, roughly 90% seen once; the top ten hold 7.5% to 9.5%. Trimming removed 2 bases at V and 0 bases at J, with 7 bases between. The germline gives CDR1 KGHSH, CDR2 LQKENI. The CDR3 is 14 residues long. The sequencing used peripheral blood, collected on day 0 of AZD1222 vaccination. The source is an adult in good health. This chain uses TRBV18 with TRBJ1-1; D not resolved. CDR3 loop: CASSPRRVNTEAFF. CDR3 DNA: TGTGCCAGCTCACCAAGGCGGGTGAACACTGAAGCTTTCTTT. The variable domain in full, completed from reference TRBV18 and TRBJ1-1, reads NAGVMQNPRHLVRRRGQEARLRCSPMKGHSHVYWYRQLPEEGLKFMVYLQKENIIDESGMPKERFSAEFPKEGPSILRIQQVVRGDSAAYFCASSPRRVNTEAFFGQGTRLTVV.